Here is one TCR beta chain with its context. What it recognizes is unknown. This sample was included in a study of cytomegalovirus exposure and HLA in healthy donors. PCR was performed using 60 Vbeta and 13 Jbeta primers. Per the original data handling: Unique TCR beta chains totaled some 81 million in a later count, with some 10 million of them shared. Clones were sequenced by immunoSEQ multiplex PCR, and TCRdb holds only the in-frame ones, with some missing. The DNA gave D and trimming, while V, J and clone size come from that table. The table includes over 120,000 clones, roughly 70% detected once. Regarding the study as a whole: In a later analysis, TCR beta V- and J-gene trimming showed a link to a missense DCLRE1C variant. Confirmation was obtained in vitro that a few CMV-associated chains are specific for CMV antigens. Later work found that TCR association rates differed between HLA loci; DRB1 had the most and HLA-C the fewest.

The V segment lost 5 bases and the J segment 5 bases; nucleotides outside the gene matches: 11. The germline V gene encodes CDR1 MNHEY and CDR2 SMNVEV (reference sequence). The CDR3 is 15 amino acids. Specimen: PBMCs. The sequence came from a woman in her sixties or seventies in good health and CMV-seropositive. The chain combines TRBV27 with TRBJ1-1, with 7 positions matching TRBD1. The CDR3 bases are TGTGCCAGCAGTCCTCTACAGGGGTTTAGAACTGAAGCTTTCTTT. Residues: CASSPLQGFRTEAFF.